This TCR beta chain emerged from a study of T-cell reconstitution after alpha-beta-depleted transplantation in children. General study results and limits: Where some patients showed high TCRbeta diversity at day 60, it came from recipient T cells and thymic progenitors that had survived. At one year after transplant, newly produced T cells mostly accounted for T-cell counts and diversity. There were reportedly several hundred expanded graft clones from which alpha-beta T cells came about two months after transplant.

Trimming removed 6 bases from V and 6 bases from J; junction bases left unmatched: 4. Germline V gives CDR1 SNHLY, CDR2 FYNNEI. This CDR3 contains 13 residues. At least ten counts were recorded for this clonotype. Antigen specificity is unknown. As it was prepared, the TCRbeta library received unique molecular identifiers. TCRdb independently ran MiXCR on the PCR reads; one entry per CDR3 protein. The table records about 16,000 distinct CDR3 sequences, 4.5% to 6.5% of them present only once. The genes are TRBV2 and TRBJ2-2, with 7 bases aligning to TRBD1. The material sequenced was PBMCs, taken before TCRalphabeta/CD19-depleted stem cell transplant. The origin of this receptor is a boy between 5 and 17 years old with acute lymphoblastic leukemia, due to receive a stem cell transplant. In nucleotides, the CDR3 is TGTGCCAGCAGACAAGACAGGGCCGGGGAGCTGTTTTTT. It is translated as CASRQDRAGELFF.